This record covers a single T cell receptor (beta chain). Per the authors' pipeline: Nucleated cell counts were estimated from reference gene primer amplification. Method: immunoSEQ multiplex PCR; TCRdb's copy keeps in-frame clones and lacks some. The DNA was the basis for D and trimming; V, J and clone size are from that table. The sample yields over 200,000 clones, 84% seen once. These data come from a study of blood T cell repertoires in COVID-19. About the research overall: Material from acute and convalescent COVID-19 was sourced from the United States, Italy and Spain.

Participants spanned ages about 18 to 90 years and resided in 20 to 30 US areas. Participants' reported clinical history set cohort assignment. The junction had 3 bases not matched to a gene; V was cut back by 7 bases and J by 1 base. This CDR3 spans 13 amino acids. Germline loops: CDR1 WSHSY, CDR2 SAAADI. The chain recombines TRBV10-2 with TRBJ2-7; 8 bases map to TRBD2. The sample was PBMCs or T cells enriched from blood (not recorded which). This clonotype originated in a woman aged 35 to 49 who had recovered from COVID-19. In DNA form, the CDR3 reads TGCGCCAGCAAGCTAGCGGGTTCCTACGAGCAGTACTTC. Its translation: CASKLAGSYEQYF.